These 25 T cell receptor beta chains share one sample of origin, sequenced in a study of human T cells and chemical hapten exposure (dated by TCRdb to 2020 to 2023). To prepare the library, RACE was applied. The listed sequencing device is NextSeq 500. In TCRdb, the public reads were trimmed at Q25 with fastp and aligned with MiXCR, with productive beta chains retained. Entries that share a CDR3 protein sequence are merged under the most common genes and DNA. The sample contains approximately 120,000 distinct CDR3 sequences, roughly a tenth of them found a single time. The top ten clones comprise 3% to 4% of the sample. The time point tag for this specimen amounts to: patch test 2, 6 weeks after DPC sensitization. The treatment or condition label, read with the paper, signifies: therapeutic diphenylcyclopropenone sensitization with weekly scalp DPC. The sequencing used whole blood, collected in connection with sensitization to the hapten diphenylcyclopropenone (DPC). The receptor source for this set is a woman aged 40 to 49 with alopecia areata. Some clones in this sample may be carry-over from other donors' samples.

This chain uses TRBV14 with TRBJ1-3; the D is unclear. The CDR3 loop spans 17 amino acids. CDR1 SGHDN and CDR2 FVKESK come from the germline V gene. The V end was cut by 5 bases, the J end by 0 bases, with 17 bases between. This chain's CDR3 is CASSEWRGDSSGNTIYF. CDR3 coding DNA: TGTGCCAGCAGCGAGTGGCGAGGAGATTCCTCTGGAAACACCATATATTTT.

This clonotype has ten or more counts. The chain combines TRBV20-1 with TRBJ2-7; D call uncertain. Germline values: CDR1 DFQATT, CDR2 SNEGSKA (reference sequence). The ends were cut back, 5 bases at V and 0 bases at J, with 8 bases in the middle. This CDR3 has 12 amino acids. CDR3 coding DNA: TGCAGTGCTCCTAGGAGCTCCTACGAGCAGTACTTC. Translating it yields CSAPRSSYEQYF.

V and J are TRBV18 and TRBJ2-5, with 7 bases that match TRBD1. Germline V gene lookup returns CDR1 KGHSH and CDR2 LQKENI. V was pared by 6 bases and J by 1 base, with 5 bases of the junction left unmatched. The length of the CDR3 is 14 residues. The CDR3 bases are TGTGCCAGCTCGTCGGGACAGCTCCAAGAGACCCAGTACTTC. It specifies CASSSGQLQETQYF.

The V and J genes are TRBV29-1 and TRBJ2-1, with 9 nucleotides matching TRBD2. The CDR3 totals 17 residues. CDR1 is SQVTM, CDR2 ANQGSEA, per germline. After removal of 0 bases from V and 6 bases from J, the junction contained 12 bases not matched to a gene. For the CDR3, the DNA is TGCAGCGTTGAAGATCGGGCTAGCGGGGTAGTCACCAATGAGCAGTTCTTC. Protein sequence: CSVEDRASGVVTNEQFF.

In the case of this clonotype: Since a much larger clone is just one base distant, this may be a read error. The chain combines TRBV11-2 with TRBJ2-5; no firm D call. This CDR3 contains 12 residues. V lost 5 bases and J lost 1, with 5 bases in between. CDR1 and CDR2 from the germline V gene are SGHAT and FQNNGV. The chain's CDR3 is CASSTSQETQYF. The DNA of the CDR3 is TGTGCCAGCAGCACCTCCCAAGAGACCCAGTACTTC.

This chain uses TRBV5-1 with TRBJ2-5; D tentatively fits TRBD1 or TRBD2 (5 bases each). This CDR3 comprises 15 residues. Germline V gene data show CDR1 as SGHRS and CDR2 as YFSETQ. V lost 3 bases and J lost 5, with 17 bases in between. The DNA for the CDR3 is TGCGCCAGCAGCTGGGGACCAGGTACCTGGGAGACCCAGTACTTC. This encodes CASSWGPGTWETQYF. Variable domain in full (rest from reference TRBV5-1 and TRBJ2-5): KAGVTQTPRYLIKTRGQQVTLSCSPISGHRSVSWYQQTPGQGLQFLFEYFSETQRNKGNFPGRFSGRQFSNSRSEMNVSTLELGDSALYLCASSWGPGTWETQYFGPGTRLLVL.

This clonotype came up a few times. One junction end disagrees with the germline gene, perhaps due to a read error. V usage is TRBV20-1 and J usage is TRBJ2-1; 13 bases agree with TRBD2. The CDR3 sequence is 15 residues long. The V gene's germline CDR1 is DFQATT and CDR2 SNEGSKA (reference sequence). CDR3 sequence: CSAGELAGGANEQFF. CDR3 nucleotide sequence: TGCAGTGCTGGAGAACTAGCGGGGGGGGCCAATGAGCAGTTCTTC.

This clonotype was counted only a few times. The rearrangement uses TRBV7-9 and TRBJ2-1; perhaps TRBD1 as D (6 bases). The CDR3 runs to 12 residues. The ends were cut back, 3 bases at V and 8 bases at J, with 8 bases in the middle. The germline CDR1 and CDR2 sequences are SEHNR and FQNEAQ (reference sequence). The CDR3 coding sequence is TGTGCCAGCAGCTTGGGGGCCTATGAGCAGTTCTTC. Translation gives CASSLGAYEQFF.

This sequence joins TRBV18 and TRBJ1-3; TRBD1 might be the D (6 bases). There are 14 residues in the CDR3. Trimming took off 0 bases at V and 5 bases at J, with 8 bases between the two ends. The germline CDR1 and CDR2 sequences are KGHSH and LQKENI. This chain's CDR3 is CASSPPQGRNTIYF. The CDR3 DNA sequence: TGTGCCAGCTCACCACCGCAGGGGAGAAACACCATATATTTT.

The chain combines TRBV11-1 with TRBJ1-2; tentatively, D is TRBD1 (5 bases). The CDR3 totals 14 residues. Germline V gives CDR1 SGHAT, CDR2 FQDESV (reference sequence). Trimming removed 3 bases from V and 3 bases from J, with 11 bases in between. The CDR3 loop reads CASSFDVGDYGYTF. The CDR3 DNA is TGTGCCAGCAGCTTTGACGTGGGGGACTATGGCTACACCTTC.

V is TRBV28 and J is TRBJ1-1, with a weak D call TRBD1 (6 bases). The ends were cut back, 4 bases at V and 4 bases at J, with 19 bases in the middle. The CDR3 sequence is 16 residues long. Germline V gene lookup returns CDR1 MDHEN and CDR2 SYDVKM. CDR3 sequence (DNA): TGTGCCAGCAGTTCCCCGGAGTCAGGGGTGGGCACTGAAGCTTTCTTT. Protein: CASSSPESGVGTEAFF.

This clonotype was observed at least ten times. This chain uses TRBV5-4 with TRBJ2-1; unclear D gene. V was pared by 4 bases and J by 6 bases, with 11 bases between. The CDR3 spans 13 residues. CDR1 SGHNT and CDR2 YYREEE come from the germline V gene (reference sequence). The CDR3 DNA sequence: TGTGCCAGCAGCGTCCTACGGTCCAATGAGCAGTTCTTC. This codes for CASSVLRSNEQFF.

This clonotype came up many times. The chain has TRBV29-1 and TRBJ2-5; D perhaps matches TRBD2 (6 bases). Between the trimmed V and J ends, which lost 4 bases and 3 bases, there was a span of 15 bases. Germline-derived CDR1 and CDR2 are SQVTM and ANQGSEA. The CDR3 consists of 14 residues. The CDR3 protein is CSVVNRRREETQYF. Here the CDR3 DNA reads TGCAGCGTTGTCAACCGCCGGAGGGAAGAGACCCAGTACTTC.

There are a few counts of this clonotype. The rearrangement uses TRBV7-8 and TRBJ2-2; D is unclear. CDR1 is SGHVS, CDR2 FQNEAQ, per germline. V gave up 7 bases and J gave up 3 bases, with 6 bases separating them. The CDR3 spans 12 residues. CDR3 nucleotide sequence: TGTGCCAGCACCCTCCACACCGGGGAGCTGTTTTTT. Protein sequence: CASTLHTGELFF.

There are many counts of this clonotype. This rearrangement joins TRBV7-2 to TRBJ2-3; a possible D gene is TRBD2 (5 bases). Germline V CDR1 and CDR2: SGHTA, FQGNSA. V shed 1 base and J shed 6 bases, with 8 bases lying between them. The CDR3 has 13 amino acids. The DNA for the CDR3 is TGTGCCAGCAGCTTAGTCGGGGTGGATACGCAGTATTTT. Protein product: CASSLVGVDTQYF.

V is TRBV7-9 and J is TRBJ1-1, with D unresolved. V was cut by 5 bases and J by 7 bases, with 11 bases left in between. The CDR3 consists of 12 residues. CDR1 and CDR2 from the germline V gene are SEHNR and FQNEAQ (reference sequence). The CDR3 DNA reads TGTGCCAGCAGCCAAGCCGGAATTGAAGCTTTCTTT. Its translation: CASSQAGIEAFF.

V gene TRBV20-1 combines with J gene TRBJ1-3; possibly TRBD1 for D (5 bases). The CDR3 is 15 residues long. V was pared by 5 bases and J by 2 bases, with 16 bases between. In germline, CDR1 is DFQATT, CDR2 SNEGSKA (reference sequence). The chain's CDR3 is CSAAIVRGTGNTIYF. CDR3 coding DNA: TGCAGTGCTGCGATCGTAAGGGGCACTGGAAACACCATATATTTT.

This clonotype was observed a handful of times. The rearrangement links TRBV7-9 to TRBJ1-2, with D hard to call. V was trimmed by 1 base and J by 3 bases, leaving 9 bases between them. The CDR3 extends over 14 amino acids. Germline values: CDR1 SEHNR, CDR2 FQNEAQ (reference sequence). The CDR3 spells CASSLGTADYGYTF. The CDR3 coding sequence is TGTGCCAGCAGCTTAGGAACAGCAGACTATGGCTACACCTTC.

The rearrangement joins TRBV3-1 to TRBJ2-2; D is uncertain. The V gene lost 0 bases and the J gene lost 10 bases, with 9 bases spanning the gap. Germline CDR1 is LGHDT and CDR2 is YNNKEL (reference sequence). This CDR3 is built from 13 residues. Here the CDR3 DNA reads TGTGCCAGCAGCCAAGATCTAGAGGTGGAGCTGTTTTTT. Its protein is CASSQDLEVELFF.

In its sample, this clonotype was seen many times. Germline is not matched at one junction end, which may reflect a read error. The chain is built from TRBV7-7 and TRBJ2-5, with D unclear. This CDR3 region has 15 residues. Germline V CDR1 and CDR2: SSHAT, FNYEAQ (reference sequence). The CDR3 sequence: CASSSNPGHQETQYF. Here the CDR3 DNA reads TGTGCTAGCAGCTCCAACCCCGGCCACCAAGAGACCCAGTACTTC. Full variable domain (missing parts from reference TRBV7-7 and TRBJ2-5): GAGVSQSPRYKVTKRGQDVTLRCDPISSHATLYWYQQALGQGPEFLTYFNYEAQPDKSGLPSDRFSAERPEGSISTLTIQRTEQRDSAMYRCASSSNPGHQETQYFGPGTRLLVL.

V and J are TRBV11-2 and TRBJ2-7; possible D gene TRBD1, 6 bases. The V end lost 4 bases, the J end lost 0 bases, and 7 bases lay between the germline ends. The CDR3 runs 13 residues. Germline loops: CDR1 SGHAT, CDR2 FQNNGV. CDR3 bases: TGTGCCAGCAGCTCGGACAGCTCCTACGAGCAGTACTTC. Translated, it gives CASSSDSSYEQYF.

This clonotype was counted many times. V gene TRBV11-3 combines with J gene TRBJ1-3; a weak D match, TRBD1 (6 bases). The CDR3 contains 15 residues. The germline V and J ends were trimmed by 1 base and 4 bases, with 11 bases remaining between them. From germline, CDR1 is SGHNT and CDR2 YENEEA. CDR3 DNA sequence: TGTGCCAGCAGCTTAGGCGGAGGGACAGGAAACACCATATATTTT. Translation gives CASSLGGGTGNTIYF.

The rearrangement joins TRBV29-1 to TRBJ1-1, with 7 bases matching TRBD1. The trim removed 7 bases at V and 5 bases at J, leaving 10 bases unmatched. Germline lookup yields CDR1 SQVTM and CDR2 ANQGSEA. The CDR3 is 13 residues long. In nucleotides, the CDR3 is TGCAGCGCCTTCGACGACAGGGCAACTGAAGCTTTCTTT. Amino acids: CSAFDDRATEAFF.

Details on this clonotype: This may stem from a read error, because a much larger clone lies one nucleotide away. The chain has TRBV20-1 and TRBJ2-7; D unresolved. Germline V gene data show CDR1 as DFQATT and CDR2 as SNEGSKA (reference sequence). The CDR3 consists of 14 residues. The germline V and J ends were trimmed by 5 bases and 2 bases, with 16 bases remaining between them. The CDR3 DNA follows: TGCAGTGCTGGCTCTCCTCTCACCACCTACGAGCAGTACTTC. Its protein is CSAGSPLTTYEQYF.

The rearrangement uses TRBV7-2 and TRBJ2-1; either TRBD1 or TRBD2 may supply D (5 bases each). This CDR3 spans 11 amino acids. Germline CDR1 is SGHTA and CDR2 is FQGNSA. The V gene lost 4 bases and the J gene lost 9 bases, with 7 bases spanning the gap. The CDR3 sequence: CASSSGPEQFF. Written as DNA, the CDR3 is TGTGCCAGCAGCTCGGGGCCTGAGCAGTTCTTC.